This T cell receptor (beta chain) was profiled in a study of OX40 agonist ivuxolimab in advanced cancers. Concerning the study at large: The costimulatory receptor OX40 (CD134) was targeted by ivuxolimab, a fully human IgG2 agonistic monoclonal antibody. Intravenous ivuxolimab was administered to patients every 2 weeks at six dose levels: 0.01, 0.1, 0.3, 1.5, 3 and 10 mg/kg. Of the approximately 50 patients in dose escalation, around 19 had hepatocellular carcinoma, around 15 had melanoma, 9 had renal cell carcinoma and 9 had head and neck cancer. A male proportion of almost 85% and a mean age of around 60 years, ranging from 23 to 79, were recorded for the dose-escalation cohort. Prior anti-PD-1, anti-PD-L1 or anti-CTLA-4 therapy was permitted, and 30% to 45% of dose-escalation patients had received checkpoint inhibitors. Partial responses were achieved by three dose-escalation patients, of whom one had hepatocellular carcinoma and two had cutaneous melanoma. The purpose of peripheral TCRbeta sequencing was to test whether ivuxolimab changed TCR sequence diversity and led to clonal T-cell expansion. The paper reports the monotherapy dose-escalation portion (N ≈ 50 patients) of the phase I ivuxolimab trial. General study outcomes and caveats: Low levels of normalized T-cell clonal expansion were also seen in some nonresponding patients. After ivuxolimab, more expanded clones were found on average in CD8+ T cells than in CD4+ T cells. Antigen specificity was not determined for the clonally expanded peripheral T cells. Partial responders in the 0.1-3.0 mg/kg groups had among the lowest normalized peripheral clonal expansion, especially among CD8+ T cells. Clonal expansion of both CD4+ and CD8+ blood T cells was observed from baseline to week 6 at doses 0.1 to 3.0 mg/kg.

Patients with a history of autoimmune disease or receiving systemic immunosuppression were excluded from the trial. Peripheral blood for TCR sequencing was drawn from every dose cohort at baseline, at cycle 4 day 1 and at cycle 7 day 1. The samples were taken from a phase I, first-in-human, multicenter, open-label dose-escalation trial of ivuxolimab. The trial enrolled adults with locally advanced or metastatic head and neck squamous cell, hepatocellular, melanoma or renal cell carcinoma. Before TCR sequencing, CD4+ T cells and CD8+ T cells from peripheral blood were sorted into separate populations. To sequence the TCRbeta CDR3 region, genomic DNA was isolated from the sorted cells. The immunoSEQ Assay was used for sequencing of TCRbeta CDR3 regions. The table was pulled from immuneACCESS by TCRdb, which kept in-frame rearrangements only. Such tables lose some clones; where checked, under half of the loss comes from unresolved V genes, and the rest has no known cause. The sample profile shows tens of thousands of clones; roughly 84% of them were found once. 27% of the sample rests with the top ten.

The germline V gene (reference sequence) sets CDR1 to SGHNT and CDR2 to YYREEE. V has 2 bases trimmed and J has 6 bases trimmed; junction bases matching no gene number 7. From the cysteine up to the phenylalanine, the CDR3 has a length of 14 residues. Only the CDR3 DNA stays, 42 bases, in frame from base 1. Worth noting for this clone: Its antigen target is currently unknown. Base qualities are not recorded, but no much larger clone differs from it by a single base.

The specimen comprised CD4+ or CD8+ T cells sorted from blood, sampled in a trial of the OX40 agonist ivuxolimab. This sequence was found in an adult with an advanced solid tumor such as melanoma, head and neck, liver or kidney cancer. This chain joins TRBV5-4 to TRBJ1-1; the central 7 bases match TRBD1. The base sequence is TGTGCCAGCAGCTTCAGGGGGATCGGCGCTGAAGCTTTCTTT. This yields the protein CASSFRGIGAEAFF.